Here is one T cell receptor (beta chain) with its context. Its antigen is still unknown. This sample was taken from a study of siplizumab effects on memory and regulatory T cells. General study points: The majority of clones, roughly 75-95% of proliferating CD4+ or CD8+ clones, lacked an assignable naive or memory phenotype. No more than a minor fraction of alloreactive clones could be traced back to unstimulated subsets. Suppression by proliferating Tregs derived from siplizumab cultures was not verified.

The repertoire was sequenced with immunoSEQ multiplex PCR; TCRdb's copy has only in-frame clones and lacks some. The sample has about 120,000 clones, 80% to 95% seen once. V was pared by 4 bases and J by 4 bases, with 11 bases between. CDR3 size: 13 residues. Per the germline V gene, CDR1 is SGHRS and CDR2 is YFSETQ. The clonotype comes from a human donor in good health. The specimen was non-Treg CD4+ T cells sorted from blood. The chain is built from TRBV5-1 and TRBJ2-5; D is possibly TRBD2 (5 bases). DNA for the CDR3: TGCGCCAGCAGCCGCGAGCGGAGAGAGACCCAGTACTTC. Translated: CASSRERRETQYF.